A selection of T cell receptor beta chains follows, all from one sample in a study of radiotherapy plus CTLA-4 blockade in lung cancer. Sequencing used immunoSEQ multiplex PCR; TCRdb keeps in-frame clones, though not all of them. The sample lists about 60,000 clones, 65% to 80% occurring once. Source: peripheral blood, taken from a patient treated with radiotherapy plus ipilimumab. The origin of the receptors is a human donor with non-small cell lung cancer whose response to radiotherapy plus ipilimumab could not be evaluated. Both conserved end residues are part of each CDR3. The order of the fields is D gene, J gene, clone size, V gene, CDR3 protein, CDR3 DNA. A D gene is named only where the DNA matches it firmly. The size entry is marked missing in some rows and otherwise reads once, few, many or a size class.

-	TRBJ1-2	-	TRBV2	CASSDVLGGGYGYTF	TGTGCCAGCAGTGACGTATTAGGGGGGGGCTATGGCTACACCTTC
-	TRBJ2-4	medium-sized	TRBV5-1	CASSLDVGGIQYF	TGCGCCAGCAGCTTGGACGTAGGGGGCATTCAGTACTTC
TRBD1	TRBJ1-5	-	TRBV10-3	CATLFDRASNQPQHF	TGTGCCACCTTATTCGACAGGGCGAGCAATCAGCCCCAGCATTTT
-	TRBJ1-5	-	TRBV2	CASRDTGPNQPQHF	TGTGCCAGCAGAGACACAGGGCCGAATCAGCCCCAGCATTTT
TRBD1	TRBJ1-3	-	TRBV9	CASSLRDRTDSGNTIYF	TGTGCCAGCAGCCTAAGGGACAGGACAGACTCTGGAAACACCATATATTTT
-	TRBJ1-2	-	TRBV6-5	CASSYSGTGLRGYTF	TGTGCCAGCAGTTACTCGGGTACAGGGCTGAGGGGCTACACCTTC
TRBD2	TRBJ2-5	-	TRBV10-3	CAISERLAGGKTQYF	TGTGCCATCAGTGAGAGACTAGCGGGGGGTAAGACCCAGTACTTC
TRBD2	TRBJ2-1	-	TRBV27	CASSLISGGPPHNEQFF	TGTGCCAGCAGTTTAATTAGCGGGGGGCCTCCCCACAATGAGCAGTTCTTC
-	TRBJ2-5	-	TRBV13	CASSLGEGTTGAETQYF	TGTGCCAGCAGCTTAGGGGAAGGTACGACGGGAGCAGAGACCCAGTACTTC
-	TRBJ2-1	-	TRBV7-9	CASSPNGQSSYNEQFF	TGTGCCAGCAGCCCCAACGGACAGAGCTCCTACAATGAGCAGTTCTTC
-	TRBJ2-3	-	TRBV11-1	CASRSPPGTSTDTQYF	TGTGCCAGCAGGTCACCTCCCGGGACTAGCACAGATACGCAGTATTTT
-	TRBJ2-2	-	TRBV28	CASSLWELSDTGELFF	TGTGCCAGCAGTTTATGGGAATTAAGCGACACCGGGGAGCTGTTTTTT
TRBD1	TRBJ1-6	-	TRBV4-3	CASSQVQGARNSPLHF	TGCGCCAGCAGCCAAGTGCAGGGGGCGAGGAATTCACCCCTCCACTTT
TRBD2	TRBJ2-2	-	TRBV19	CASGSGRSGTGELFF	TGTGCCAGTGGAAGCGGGAGGAGTGGGACCGGGGAGCTGTTTTTT
-	TRBJ2-1	-	TRBV20-1	CSASLPQFF	TGCAGTGCTAGTCTACCGCAGTTCTTC
TRBD2	TRBJ2-3	-	TRBV7-3	CASSPNGGANTDTQYF	TGTGCCAGCAGCCCAAACGGGGGGGCGAACACAGATACGCAGTATTTT
TRBD2	TRBJ2-1	-	TRBV11-2	CASSRLAGSYNEQFF	TGTGCCAGCAGCCGTCTAGCGGGGTCCTACAATGAGCAGTTCTTC
-	TRBJ2-7	-	TRBV6-6	CASSYSIPGFSYEQYF	TGTGCCAGCAGTTACTCGATCCCGGGGTTCTCCTACGAGCAGTACTTC
-	TRBJ1-5	-	TRBV30	CAWSVRGYQPQHF	TGTGCCTGGAGTGTAAGGGGTTATCAGCCCCAGCATTTT
TRBD2	TRBJ2-7	many	TRBV7-3	CASSPVAGSAYEQYF	TGTGCCAGCAGCCCGGTAGCGGGATCGGCCTACGAGCAGTACTTC
-	TRBJ2-2	few	TRBV7-9	CASSLDGQSTGELFF	TGTGCCAGCAGCTTAGACGGACAGAGCACCGGGGAGCTGTTTTTT
TRBD1	TRBJ2-7	-	TRBV18	CASSPRQGTGEQYF	TGTGCCAGCTCACCTCGACAGGGTACGGGTGAGCAGTACTTC
-	TRBJ2-5	-	TRBV15	CATSRDLGGAGVETQYF	TGTGCCACCAGCAGAGACTTAGGGGGGGCGGGTGTGGAGACCCAGTACTTC
-	TRBJ1-3	-	TRBV5-4	CASSETPGNTIYF	TGTGCCAGCAGCGAAACACCTGGAAACACCATATATTTT
TRBD1	TRBJ2-5	-	TRBV25-1	CASGQGARETQYF	TGTGCCAGCGGACAGGGGGCGCGGGAGACCCAGTACTTC
-	TRBJ2-1	-	TRBV7-8	CASSLANGYEQFF	TGTGCCAGCAGCTTAGCGAATGGCTATGAGCAGTTCTTC
-	TRBJ2-5	few	TRBV9	CASSVHRQETQYF	TGTGCCAGCAGCGTCCACAGGCAAGAGACCCAGTACTTC
-	TRBJ2-5	once	TRBV5-3	CARSREGQQETQYF	TGTGCCAGAAGCCGGGAGGGACAGCAAGAGACCCAGTACTTC
-	TRBJ1-1	once	TRBV7-9	CASSPRLTGQRLNTEAFF	TGTGCCAGCAGCCCAAGACTAACTGGGCAGCGATTGAACACTGAAGCTTTCTTT
TRBD2	TRBJ2-1	-	TRBV12-5	CASGLGTSGAYNEQFF	TGTGCTAGTGGTTTGGGCACTAGCGGAGCCTACAATGAGCAGTTCTTC
-	TRBJ2-1	few	TRBV9	CASSVAVSVYEQFF	TGTGCCAGCAGCGTAGCCGTTAGCGTCTATGAGCAGTTCTTC
-	TRBJ1-2	-	TRBV2	CASKGQGRGYTF	TGTGCCTCAAAAGGGCAGGGCAGGGGCTACACCTTC
TRBD1	TRBJ1-2	-	TRBV5-5	CASSQATGTGGHGYTF	TGTGCCAGCAGCCAGGCGACCGGGACAGGGGGCCATGGCTACACCTTC